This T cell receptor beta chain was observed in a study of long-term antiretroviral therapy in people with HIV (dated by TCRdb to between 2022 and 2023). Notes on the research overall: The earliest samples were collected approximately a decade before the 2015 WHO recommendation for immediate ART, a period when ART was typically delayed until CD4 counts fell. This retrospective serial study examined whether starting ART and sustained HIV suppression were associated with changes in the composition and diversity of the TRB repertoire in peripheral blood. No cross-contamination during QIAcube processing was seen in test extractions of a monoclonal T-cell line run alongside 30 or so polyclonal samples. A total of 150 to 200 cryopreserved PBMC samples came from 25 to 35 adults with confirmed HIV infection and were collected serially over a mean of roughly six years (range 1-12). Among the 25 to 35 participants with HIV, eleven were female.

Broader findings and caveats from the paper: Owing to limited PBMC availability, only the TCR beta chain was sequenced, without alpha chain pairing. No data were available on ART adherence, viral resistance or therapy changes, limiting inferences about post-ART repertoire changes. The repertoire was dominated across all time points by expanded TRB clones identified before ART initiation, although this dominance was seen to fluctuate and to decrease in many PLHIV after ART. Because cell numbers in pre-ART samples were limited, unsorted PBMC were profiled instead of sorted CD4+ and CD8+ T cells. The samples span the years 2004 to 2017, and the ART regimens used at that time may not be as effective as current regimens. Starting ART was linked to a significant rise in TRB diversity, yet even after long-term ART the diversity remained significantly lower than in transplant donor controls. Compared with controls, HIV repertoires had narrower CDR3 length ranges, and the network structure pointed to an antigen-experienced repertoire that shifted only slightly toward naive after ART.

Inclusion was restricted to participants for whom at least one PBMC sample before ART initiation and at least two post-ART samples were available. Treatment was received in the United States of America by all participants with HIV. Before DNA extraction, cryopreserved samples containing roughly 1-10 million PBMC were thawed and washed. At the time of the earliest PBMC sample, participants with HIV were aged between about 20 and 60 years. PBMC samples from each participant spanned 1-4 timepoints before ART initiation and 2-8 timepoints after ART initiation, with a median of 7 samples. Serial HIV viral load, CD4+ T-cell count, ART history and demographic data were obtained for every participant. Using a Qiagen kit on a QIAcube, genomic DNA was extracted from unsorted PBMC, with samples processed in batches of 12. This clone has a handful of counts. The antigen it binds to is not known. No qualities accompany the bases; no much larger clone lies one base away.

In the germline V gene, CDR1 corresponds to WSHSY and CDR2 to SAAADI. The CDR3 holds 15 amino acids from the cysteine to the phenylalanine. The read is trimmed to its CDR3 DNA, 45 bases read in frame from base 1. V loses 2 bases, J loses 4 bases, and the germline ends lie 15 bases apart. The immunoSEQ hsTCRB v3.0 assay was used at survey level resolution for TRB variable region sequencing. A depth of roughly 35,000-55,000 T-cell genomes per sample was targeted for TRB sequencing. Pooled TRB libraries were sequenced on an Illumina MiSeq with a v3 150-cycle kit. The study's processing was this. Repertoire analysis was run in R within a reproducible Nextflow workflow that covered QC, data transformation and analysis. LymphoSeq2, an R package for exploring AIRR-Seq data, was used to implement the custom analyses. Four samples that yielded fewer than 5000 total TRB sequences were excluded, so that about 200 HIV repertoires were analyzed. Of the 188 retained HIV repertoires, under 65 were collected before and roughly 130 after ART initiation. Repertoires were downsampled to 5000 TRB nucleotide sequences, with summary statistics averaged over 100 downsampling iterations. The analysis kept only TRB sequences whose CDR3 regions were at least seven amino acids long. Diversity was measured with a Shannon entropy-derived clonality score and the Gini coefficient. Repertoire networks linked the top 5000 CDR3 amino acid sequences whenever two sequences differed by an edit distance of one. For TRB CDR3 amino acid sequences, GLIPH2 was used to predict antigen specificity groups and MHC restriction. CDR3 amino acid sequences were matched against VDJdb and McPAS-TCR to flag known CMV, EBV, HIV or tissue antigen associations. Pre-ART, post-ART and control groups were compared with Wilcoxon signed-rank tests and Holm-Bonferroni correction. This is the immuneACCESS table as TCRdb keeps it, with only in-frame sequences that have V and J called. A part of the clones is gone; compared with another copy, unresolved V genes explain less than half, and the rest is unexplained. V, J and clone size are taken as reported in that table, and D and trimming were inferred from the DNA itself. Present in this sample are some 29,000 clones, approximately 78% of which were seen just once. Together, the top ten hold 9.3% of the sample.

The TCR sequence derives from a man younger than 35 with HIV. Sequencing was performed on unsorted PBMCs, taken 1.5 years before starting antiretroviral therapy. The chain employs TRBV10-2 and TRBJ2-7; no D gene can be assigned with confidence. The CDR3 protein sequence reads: CASSETELLGYEQYF. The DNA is TGCGCCAGCAGTGAGACTGAACTCCTAGGGTACGAGCAGTACTTC.